Below, 20 T cell receptor beta chains from the same sample are listed, as sequenced in a study of blood T cells in healthy people across ages. It was with a sample-barcoded 5' primer and a J-beta primer mix that a second PCR of about 6 to 12 cycles was run. TCRdb ran MiXCR on the 5' RACE reads and lists one entry per CDR3 protein. The sample has just under 550,000 distinct CDR3 sequences, approximately 25% seen once; the top ten hold 8.7%. The sample was also linked to a second study, of T cells of mothers and their children.

The sequenced sample consisted of blood. Source of these receptors: a boy under 18 in good health.

The chain uses TRBV9 and TRBJ2-1, with D perhaps being TRBD1 or TRBD2 (6 bases each). This CDR3 comprises 17 residues. Trimming took 4 bases from V and 12 from J, leaving 29 bases between them. Germline values: CDR1 SGDLS, CDR2 YYNGEE. CDR3 nucleotide sequence: TGTGCCAGCAGCTCCTCCCCTCTTAGGGGAGAGGGGGGATTGCAGTTCTTC. Protein sequence: CASSSSPLRGEGGLQFF.

This clonotype was picked up a small number of times. The gene calls are TRBV4-3 and TRBJ1-2; D is ambiguous. V gave up 0 bases and J gave up 7 bases, with 18 bases separating them. This CDR3 is built from 16 residues. Germline V gene sequence: CDR1 LGHNA, CDR2 YSLEER. The CDR3 region has the DNA TGCGCCAGCAGCCAAGATATATTCGGAGGAGCCTCTGGCTACACCTTC. Protein: CASSQDIFGGASGYTF.

The CDR3 DNA follows: TGTGCCAGCAGCTTATGGACGGACGGAAACATTCAGTACTTC. Amino acids: CASSLWTDGNIQYF. The chain combines TRBV7-2 with TRBJ2-4; the D is unclear. Trimming shortened V by 2 bases and J by 6 bases, and 11 bases separated the two germline ends. This CDR3 has 14 residues. Per germline, CDR1 SGHTA and CDR2 FQGNSA.

The rearrangement uses TRBV14 and TRBJ2-1; D tentatively fits TRBD1 or TRBD2 (5 bases each). Trimming took 4 bases from V and 0 from J, leaving 19 bases between them. The germline V gene has CDR1 SGHDN and CDR2 FVKESK. The CDR3 totals 18 residues. The CDR3, as DNA: TGTGCCAGCAGCCCCATACTGTGGGGACGCGGCTCCTACAATGAGCAGTTCTTC. Translated: CASSPILWGRGSYNEQFF.

This clonotype was counted between two and nine times. The V and J genes are TRBV7-8 and TRBJ2-4; D remains ambiguous. The CDR3 length is 15 residues. V shed 7 bases and J shed 3 bases, with 16 bases lying between them. Germline CDR1 SGHVS, CDR2 FQNEAQ. Here the CDR3 reads CASIFSDQLKNIQYF. CDR3 DNA: TGTGCCAGCATCTTTTCCGACCAGCTCAAAAACATTCAGTACTTC.

The chain couples TRBV30 to TRBJ2-7; D unresolved. V was cut by 1 base and J by 6 bases, with 7 bases left in between. There are 11 residues in the CDR3. CDR1 and CDR2 from the germline V gene are GTSNPN and SVGIG (reference sequence). The CDR3 bases are TGTGCCTGGAGTGGTGGACGCGAGCAGTACTTC. It specifies CAWSGGREQYF. Supplemented by reference TRBV30 and TRBJ2-7, the full variable domain reads SQTIHQWPATLVQPVGSPLSLECTVEGTSNPNLYWYRQAAGRGLQLLFYSVGIGQISSEVPQNLSASRPQDRQFILSSKKLLLSDSGFYLCAWSGGREQYFGPGTRLTVT.

The CDR3 region has the DNA TGTGCCAGCAGCCGGGCGGGAGGGGCTGGCGAAAAACTGTTTTTT. Translated, it gives CASSRAGGAGEKLFF. This chain joins TRBV5-6 and TRBJ1-4; D is possibly TRBD1 (5 bases). The CDR3 has 15 amino acids. Per germline, CDR1 SGHDT and CDR2 YYEEEE. Trimming took off 4 bases at V and 8 bases at J, with 18 bases between the two ends.

This CDR3 is CASSQEGWWADTEAFF. The CDR3 DNA reads as TGCGCCAGCAGCCAAGAGGGGTGGTGGGCGGACACTGAAGCTTTCTTT. This chain connects TRBV4-3 to TRBJ1-1; D unresolved. CDR1 LGHNA and CDR2 YSLEER come from the germline V gene. CDR3 length: 16 residues. Trimming cost V 0 bases and J 3 bases, with 14 bases left between them.

Only a few counts were recorded for this clonotype. The chain has TRBV5-1 and TRBJ2-7; TRBD2 matches 9 bases. The CDR3 length is 16 residues. Germline CDR1 and CDR2: SGHRS and YFSETQ. The junction had 12 bases not matched to a gene; V was cut back by 1 base and J by 7 bases. CDR3 coding DNA: TGCGCCAGCAGCTTGCCGACTAGCGGAGTATTTTGGGAGCAGTACTTC. Residues: CASSLPTSGVFWEQYF.

The CDR3 loop reads CAIGGSPGNTIYF. The CDR3 nucleotides read TGTGCCATCGGGGGCAGCCCAGGAAACACCATATATTTT. This chain uses TRBV10-3 with TRBJ1-3; weak D call: TRBD1 (6 bases). Germline V gene data show CDR1 as ENHRY and CDR2 as SYGVKD. Trimming left V 8 bases short and J 4 bases short, with 12 bases between. This CDR3 region has 13 residues.

The J gene is TRBJ2-7, the V gene TRBV4-1; possible D gene TRBD2, 6 bases. V lost 0 bases to trimming and J lost 12 bases, with 15 bases between them. This CDR3 region has 13 residues. Germline loops: CDR1 MGHRA, CDR2 YSYEKL. The CDR3 bases are TGCGCCAGCAGCCAAGATCCGGGGACTCCTCGGTACTTC. Translating it yields CASSQDPGTPRYF.

This clonotype was detected a few times. The chain combines TRBV9 with TRBJ2-3; the D gene could be TRBD1 or TRBD2 (5 bases each). Germline lookup yields CDR1 SGDLS and CDR2 YYNGEE. Trimming left V 7 bases short and J 2 bases short, with 14 bases between. The CDR3 loop spans 14 amino acids. Here the CDR3 DNA reads TGTGCCAGCTCCCGGGACGGCAACACAGATACGCAGTATTTT. Amino acid sequence: CASSRDGNTDTQYF.

This clonotype was counted at least ten times. This chain joins TRBV29-1 and TRBJ1-1, with D possibly being TRBD1 (5 bases). The CDR3 consists of 14 residues. The germline CDR1 and CDR2 sequences are SQVTM and ANQGSEA. With 4 bases removed from V and 1 base from J, the gap between germline ends came to 13 bases. CDR3 in amino acids: CSVAIQGPNTEAFF. The CDR3 region has the DNA TGCAGCGTTGCCATTCAGGGACCGAACACTGAAGCTTTCTTT.

The chain recombines TRBV6-2 or TRBV6-3 with TRBJ2-5; TRBD2 aligns across 8 bases. The DNA end is a closer match to TRBJ2-7, so the J assignment may be wrong. The CDR3 sequence is 13 residues long. Germline CDR1 MNHEY, CDR2 SVGEGT. The CDR3 spells CASIGTSPYEQYF. The CDR3 nucleotides are TGTGCCAGCATCGGGACTAGTCCGTACGAGCAGTACTTC.

The chain has TRBV7-9 and TRBJ2-1; TRBD2 agrees at 11 bases. The CDR3 runs to 18 residues. Unmatched junction bases numbered 12, after V lost 8 bases and J lost 0 bases. In germline, CDR1 is SEHNR, CDR2 FQNEAQ (reference sequence). CDR3: CASASRVAGGDSYNEQFF. Here the CDR3 DNA reads TGTGCCAGCGCCAGCCGAGTAGCGGGAGGGGACTCCTACAATGAGCAGTTCTTC.

This sequence joins TRBV9 and TRBJ2-3; 9 bases fit TRBD1. With V trimmed by 3 bases and J by 4 bases, 9 bases remained unmatched. This CDR3 has 16 amino acids. The germline gives CDR1 SGDLS, CDR2 YYNGEE. The CDR3, as DNA: TGTGCCAGCAGCGCTCAGGACAGGGGCGAATCAGATACGCAGTATTTT. This codes for CASSAQDRGESDTQYF. The full variable domain, rest sourced from reference TRBV9 and TRBJ2-3, is DSGVTQTPKHLITATGQRVTLRCSPRSGDLSVYWYQQSLDQGLQFLIQYYNGEERAKGNILERFSAQQFPDLHSELNLSSLELGDSALYFCASSAQDRGESDTQYFGPGTRLTVL.

V usage is TRBV6-1 and J usage is TRBJ2-5; possible D gene TRBD2, 6 bases. V was clipped by 2 bases and J by 5 bases, with 9 bases between them. The CDR3 runs 13 residues. CDR1 and CDR2 from the germline V gene are MNHNS and SASEGT. The CDR3 coding sequence is TGTGCCAGCAGTGAACGTGCGGGGGAGACCCAGTACTTC. Translating gives CASSERAGETQYF.

There are a few counts of this clonotype. The chain employs TRBV25-1 and TRBJ2-7; D possibly corresponds to TRBD2 (6 bases). With the DNA end fitting TRBJ2-5 better, the J assignment may be wrong. CDR1 MGHDK and CDR2 SYGVNS come from the germline V gene. The CDR3 has 17 amino acids. CDR3 in DNA: TGTGCCAGCAGTGAATACCCTCCGACGGGAGAACAAGAGACCCAGTACTTC. It is translated as CASSEYPPTGEQETQYF.

There are a few counts of this clonotype. The rearrangement joins TRBV20-1 to TRBJ1-1; D possibly corresponds to TRBD1 (5 bases). The CDR3 has 19 residues. The germline CDR1 and CDR2 sequences are DFQATT and SNEGSKA (reference sequence). V was clipped by 0 bases and J by 6 bases, with 29 bases between them. The DNA for the CDR3 is TGCAGTGCTAGAGATCTGTATCGTTTGGTCGAAGGGGTTGTCGCTGAAGCTTTCTTT. Translation gives CSARDLYRLVEGVVAEAFF.

This clonotype was seen a handful of times. The V call is TRBV27, the J call TRBJ1-1, with D tentatively TRBD1 (6 bases). V lost 6 bases and J lost 6, with 14 bases in between. The V gene's germline CDR1 is MNHEY and CDR2 SMNVEV (reference sequence). This CDR3 comprises 13 residues. CDR3 bases: TGTGCCAGCAGGCCCGGGACATCAGCTGAAGCTTTCTTT. Translated: CASRPGTSAEAFF.